This T cell receptor beta chain appears in the sequencing data of a study of shared clonotypes between healthy human individuals. Study summary: In total, the donors were a couple of women and a few men aged 18 to 49. General study findings and limits: A reduction in generation probabilities was seen for non-shared clonotypes relative to those shared by all four donors.

With 0 bases removed from V and 2 bases from J, the gap between germline ends came to 11 bases. The CDR3 contains 15 residues. Germline V gene lookup returns CDR1 SGHKS and CDR2 YYEKEE (reference sequence). Comment on this clone: The antigen remains unidentified.

It was into CD45RA+ naive and CD45RA-negative memory subsets that the CD4+ cells were split. Several immunoSEQ 96-well plates shared each subset's DNA, each plate a replicate. Here immunoSEQ multiplex PCR was the method, and the copy in TCRdb shows in-frame clones only, minus some. The table lists roughly 1,100,000 clones, around 76% of them singletons. Sequenced material: memory CD4+ T cells sorted from blood. The sample's subset: CD45RA-negative fraction. The TCR originated in a man aged 18 to 29 in good health. V is TRBV5-5 and J is TRBJ1-1; D is undetermined. In DNA form, the CDR3 reads TGTGCCAGCAGCTTGGTAGAGACACCTAACACTGAAGCTTTCTTT. Amino acid sequence: CASSLVETPNTEAFF.